This TCR beta chain was obtained from a study of OX40 agonist ivuxolimab in advanced cancers. Generated by immunoSEQ multiplex PCR, the TCRdb table keeps only in-frame clones and is missing some. The sample has about 58,000 clones, 75% to 90% seen once. Prior autoimmune disease or systemic immunosuppression barred patients. After removal of 2 bases from V and 7 bases from J, the junction contained 4 bases not matched to a gene. The germline V gene has CDR1 SEHNR and CDR2 FQNEAQ (reference sequence). The CDR3 contains 16 residues. The sequencing here drew on CD4+ or CD8+ T cells sorted from blood, taken in a trial of the OX40 agonist ivuxolimab. The origin of this receptor is an adult with an advanced solid tumor such as melanoma, head and neck, liver or kidney cancer. The chain recombines TRBV7-9 with TRBJ1-6; 11 nucleotides line up with TRBD1. The CDR3 sequence: CASSLPGTGGNSPLHF. The CDR3 DNA is TGTGCCAGCAGCTTACCAGGGACAGGGGGGAATTCACCCCTCCACTTT.